Presented here are 23 T cell receptor beta chains from one specimen sequenced in a study of blood T cell repertoires in COVID-19. Some clones are missing from TCRdb's copy, which holds only in-frame ones; the method was immunoSEQ multiplex PCR. The table shows 400,000 or so clones, with 70% to 90% occurring only once. The material sequenced was peripheral blood. Receptor source: a man aged 18 to 29 with COVID-19, enrolled during active disease.

The chain recombines TRBV3-1 (or the pseudogene TRBV3-2) with TRBJ2-7; 9 positions match TRBD1. The CDR3 totals 18 residues. Germline V gene lookup returns CDR1 LGHDT and CDR2 YNNKEL (reference sequence). With 1 base clipped from V and 1 base from J, the junction kept 11 bases outside the gene matches. This CDR3 reads CASSQGGEMTGGSYEQYF. CDR3 DNA: TGTGCCAGCAGCCAAGGAGGCGAGATGACAGGGGGTTCCTACGAGCAGTACTTC.

The J gene is TRBJ2-6, the V gene TRBV7-8; a possible D gene is TRBD1 (5 bases). Per germline, CDR1 SGHVS and CDR2 FQNEAQ. V was trimmed by 5 bases and J by 2 bases, leaving 13 bases between them. CDR3 length: 16 amino acids. The chain's CDR3 is CASSETEQAGANVLTF. In nucleotides, the CDR3 is TGTGCCAGCAGCGAGACAGAACAGGCTGGGGCCAACGTCCTGACTTTC. Filled out from reference TRBV7-8 and TRBJ2-6, the complete variable domain reads GAGVSQSPRYKVAKRGQDVALRCDPISGHVSLFWYQQALGQGPEFLTYFQNEAQLDKSGLPSDRFFAERPEGSVSTLKIQRTQQEDSAVYLCASSETEQAGANVLTFGAGSRLTVL.

This sequence joins TRBV13 and TRBJ2-1, with D perhaps matching TRBD1 (5 bases). Trimming shortened V by 2 bases and J by 3 bases, and 8 bases separated the two germline ends. The germline CDR1 and CDR2 sequences are PRHDT and FYEKMQ (reference sequence). The CDR3 consists of 14 residues. Here the CDR3 reads CASSLRQSYNEQFF. The CDR3 region has the DNA TGTGCCAGCAGCTTAAGACAGAGCTACAATGAGCAGTTCTTC.

The chain carries TRBV27 and TRBJ2-1, with D unresolved. With 4 bases removed from V and 1 base from J, the gap between germline ends came to 14 bases. CDR1 is MNHEY and CDR2 is SMNVEV in the germline V gene (reference sequence). The CDR3 has 16 residues. In DNA, the CDR3 is TGTGCCAGCAGTTGGTCCGGCGGTAGGTCCTACAATGAGCAGTTCTTC. Protein product: CASSWSGGRSYNEQFF.

The V call is TRBV7-2, the J call TRBJ2-7; 13 positions match TRBD2. J gave up 0 bases and V 5 bases, and 13 bases lay outside the gene matches. CDR1 is SGHTA and CDR2 is FQGNSA in the germline V gene. The CDR3 sequence is 19 residues long. The CDR3 DNA reads as TGTGCCAGCAGCCCACCCCCCGGACTAGCGGGGGTAAGCTCCTACGAGCAGTACTTC. Translated, it gives CASSPPPGLAGVSSYEQYF.

This chain links TRBV25-1 with TRBJ2-7, with TRBD2 identical over 16 bases. CDR1 and CDR2 (germline): MGHDK, SYGVNS. The CDR3 covers 15 residues. V was pared by 6 bases and J by 7 bases, with 6 bases of the junction left unmatched. This chain's CDR3 is CASRGLAGGPWEQYF. In DNA, the CDR3 is TGTGCCAGCAGGGGACTAGCGGGAGGGCCCTGGGAGCAGTACTTC.

The V and J genes are TRBV2 and TRBJ1-4; D perhaps matches TRBD1 (5 bases). The CDR3 spans 14 residues. Germline CDR1 reads SNHLY; CDR2 reads FYNNEI. The germline V and J ends were trimmed by 8 bases and 2 bases, with 12 bases remaining between them. The CDR3 nucleotides are TGTGCCAGCTCCCGCGGGGGTACTAATGAAAAACTGTTTTTT. Amino acids: CASSRGGTNEKLFF.

This clone was seen a single time. The chain has TRBV11-3 and TRBJ2-5; 8 bases align to TRBD2. Germline CDR1 and CDR2: SGHNT and YENEEA. The CDR3 contains 16 residues. V lost 2 bases and J lost 2; bases outside the gene matches: 7. CDR3 residues: CASSLFGAGVQETQYF. In DNA form, the CDR3 reads TGTGCCAGCAGCTTATTCGGAGCGGGAGTGCAAGAGACCCAGTACTTC.

The DNA for the CDR3 is TGTGCCAGCTCACCACCCGTAGGCAGGGTCTACGAGCAGTACTTC. It specifies CASSPPVGRVYEQYF. The chain uses TRBV18 and TRBJ2-7; TRBD1 is a possible D gene (5 bases). Germline V lookup: CDR1 KGHSH, CDR2 LQKENI. V lost 0 bases and J 3 bases, leaving 12 bases between the germline ends. The CDR3 sequence is 15 residues long.

The chain uses TRBV6-1 and TRBJ2-1; the match to TRBD2 covers 8 bases. The CDR3 runs to 13 residues. Germline CDR1 is MNHNS and CDR2 is SASEGT. The J segment lost 8 bases and the V segment lost 3 bases, leaving 3 bases of the junction unmatched. In DNA form, the CDR3 reads TGTGCCAGCAGTGAGGGACTAGGTTATGAGCAGTTCTTC. Translated: CASSEGLGYEQFF.

This clone was observed a single time. The rearrangement joins TRBV11-2 to TRBJ1-2; TRBD1 is a possible D gene (6 bases). CDR1 and CDR2 from the germline V gene are SGHAT and FQNNGV. Trimming took off 0 bases at V and 6 bases at J, with 8 bases between the two ends. The CDR3 length is 13 residues. The CDR3: CASSLDRGHGYTF. In nucleotides, the CDR3 is TGTGCCAGCAGCTTAGACAGGGGCCATGGCTACACCTTC.

This sequence joins TRBV29-1 and TRBJ1-2, with D possibly being TRBD1 (5 bases). V lost 7 bases to trimming and J lost 4 bases, with 16 bases between them. The CDR3 runs to 13 residues. Germline V gene lookup returns CDR1 SQVTM and CDR2 ANQGSEA. Written as DNA, the CDR3 is TGCAGCGATCTCAACCAGGGTTCCTATGGCTACACCTTC. Protein: CSDLNQGSYGYTF.

The CDR3 DNA reads TGTGCCAGCAGCGCCCGTCCGGGGAGCACTGAAGCTTTCTTT. Encoded protein: CASSARPGSTEAFF. The rearrangement joins TRBV9 to TRBJ1-1; D call uncertain. V was clipped by 3 bases and J by 4 bases, with 13 bases between them. The CDR3 spans 14 residues. Germline assignment: CDR1 SGDLS and CDR2 YYNGEE.

V gene TRBV28 combines with J gene TRBJ1-5, with a weak D call TRBD1 (5 bases). Trimming took off 1 base at V and 6 bases at J, with 13 bases between the two ends. The CDR3 is 15 amino acids. Germline assignment: CDR1 MDHEN and CDR2 SYDVKM. The CDR3 DNA is TGTGCCAGCAGTTTATCCCGCAGGGTGGGTCAGCCCCAGCATTTT. The encoded protein is CASSLSRRVGQPQHF. Filled out from reference TRBV28 and TRBJ1-5, the complete variable domain reads DVKVTQSSRYLVKRTGEKVFLECVQDMDHENMFWYRQDPGLGLRLIYFSYDVKMKEKGDIPEGYSVSREKKERFSLILESASTNQTSMYLCASSLSRRVGQPQHFGDGTRLSIL.

The V call is TRBV14, the J call TRBJ1-2; 7 positions agree with TRBD1. Germline V gene data show CDR1 as SGHDN and CDR2 as FVKESK. J lost 4 bases, V lost 3 bases, and 5 bases had no gene match. The CDR3 contains 14 residues. Here the CDR3 reads CASSQRQGGYGYTF. The CDR3 DNA reads as TGTGCCAGCAGCCAGCGACAGGGCGGCTATGGCTACACCTTC.

The gene calls are TRBV14 and TRBJ1-2, with TRBD1 matching over 7 bases. The CDR3 loop spans 12 amino acids. Looked up from germline, CDR1 is SGHDN and CDR2 is FVKESK. The trim removed 4 bases at V and 7 bases at J, leaving 3 bases unmatched. The CDR3 is CASSPTGLGYTF. The CDR3 DNA sequence: TGTGCCAGCAGCCCGACAGGGCTTGGCTACACCTTC.

V is TRBV30 and J is TRBJ2-3, with unresolved D. This CDR3 is built from 13 residues. Trimming cost V 4 bases and J 0 bases, with 8 bases left between them. Germline values: CDR1 GTSNPN, CDR2 SVGIG (reference sequence). Written as DNA, the CDR3 is TGTGCCTGGACTAGAACTAGCACAGATACGCAGTATTTT. Its translation is CAWTRTSTDTQYF.

The genes are TRBV6-2 or TRBV6-3 and TRBJ2-1; 13 nucleotides align to TRBD2. Germline V gene lookup returns CDR1 MNHEY and CDR2 SVGEGT. The CDR3 length is 16 residues. Trimming took 6 bases from V and 2 from J; bases not matched to a gene: 4. CDR3 in amino acids: CASSRGLAGAYNEQFF. Here the CDR3 DNA reads TGTGCCAGCAGCCGTGGACTAGCGGGGGCCTACAATGAGCAGTTCTTC.

This chain uses TRBV3-1 (or the pseudogene TRBV3-2) with TRBJ2-7; 10 bases are a match to TRBD2. J was trimmed by 6 bases and V by 1 base; bases with no gene match: 6. CDR1 is LGHDT, CDR2 YNNKEL, per germline (reference sequence). This CDR3 is built from 15 residues. In DNA, the CDR3 is TGTGCCAGCAGCCAAGTCGTCACTAGCGGGACCGAGCAGTACTTC. Its protein is CASSQVVTSGTEQYF.

The chain is built from TRBV4-1 and TRBJ2-3; a possible D gene is TRBD2 (5 bases). Looked up from germline, CDR1 is MGHRA and CDR2 is YSYEKL. Trimming stripped 2 bases from V and 0 bases from J, with 12 bases between. This CDR3 is 16 amino acids long. The CDR3 here is CASSQILLGSTDTQYF. CDR3 in DNA: TGCGCCAGCAGCCAAATTCTACTAGGGAGCACAGATACGCAGTATTTT.

V usage is TRBV27 and J usage is TRBJ2-2; D perhaps matches TRBD1 (5 bases). The CDR3 has 15 residues. Germline loops: CDR1 MNHEY, CDR2 SMNVEV (reference sequence). Trimming took 2 bases from V and 5 from J, leaving 12 bases between them. The CDR3 DNA reads as TGTGCCAGCAGTTTAAGGGGCATGGTGACCGGGGAGCTGTTTTTT. This encodes CASSLRGMVTGELFF.

V usage is TRBV9 and J usage is TRBJ2-1, with 8 bases identical to TRBD2. The CDR3 contains 15 residues. Looked up from germline, CDR1 is SGDLS and CDR2 is YYNGEE. After removal of 3 bases from V and 9 bases from J, the junction contained 11 bases not matched to a gene. The CDR3 reads CASSDGGTSFPEQFF. CDR3 sequence (DNA): TGTGCCAGCAGCGATGGTGGGACTAGTTTCCCTGAGCAGTTCTTC.

The chain is built from TRBV19 and TRBJ1-6; D remains ambiguous. V was cut by 8 bases and J by 0 bases, with 11 bases left in between. This CDR3 contains 15 residues. The germline V gene has CDR1 LNHDA and CDR2 SQIVND (reference sequence). CDR3 sequence (DNA): TGTGCCAGTCGGGCGGGAAGCTCCTATAATTCACCCCTCCACTTT. Translated, it gives CASRAGSSYNSPLHF. The whole variable domain, filled in from reference TRBV19 and TRBJ1-6, reads DGGITQSPKYLFRKEGQNVTLSCEQNLNHDAMYWYRQDPGQGLRLIYYSQIVNDFQKGDIAEGYSVSREKKESFPLTVTSAQKNPTAFYLCASRAGSSYNSPLHFGNGTRLTVT.